This T cell receptor (beta chain) is drawn from a study of technical replicates of blood from several donors. With 0 bases removed from V and 3 bases from J, the gap between germline ends came to 6 bases. Germline assignment: CDR1 SGHKS and CDR2 YYEKEE (reference sequence). CDR3 size: 13 residues. Generated by immunoSEQ multiplex PCR, the TCRdb table keeps only in-frame clones and is missing some. The sample has roughly 74,000 clones, 91% seen once. The specimen sequenced was T cells isolated from PBMCs. The origin of this receptor is a human donor in good health. The V gene is TRBV5-5, the J gene TRBJ1-2; D gene uncertain. Written as DNA, the CDR3 is TGTGCCAGCAGCTTGGAAATCTACTATGGCTACACCTTC. It translates to CASSLEIYYGYTF.